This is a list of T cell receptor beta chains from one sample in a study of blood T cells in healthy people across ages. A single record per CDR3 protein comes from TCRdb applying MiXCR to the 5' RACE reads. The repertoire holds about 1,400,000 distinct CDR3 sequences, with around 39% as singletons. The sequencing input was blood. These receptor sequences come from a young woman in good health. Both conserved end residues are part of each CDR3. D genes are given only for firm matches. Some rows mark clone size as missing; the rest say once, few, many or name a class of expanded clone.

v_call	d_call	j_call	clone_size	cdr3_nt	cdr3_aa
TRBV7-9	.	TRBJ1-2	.	TGTGCCAGCAGCTTCTTAGGGGCCACTAACTATGGCTACACCTTC	CASSFLGATNYGYTF
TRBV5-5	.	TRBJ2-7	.	TGTGCCAGCCGGGCCTCTTGGGCCTACGAGCAGTACTTC	CASRASWAYEQYF
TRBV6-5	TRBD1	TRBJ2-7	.	TGTGCCAGCAGTTCCCAAGGACAGGGGCAACACGAGCAGTACTTC	CASSSQGQGQHEQYF
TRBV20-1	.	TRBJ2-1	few	TGCAGTGCTAGAGACCGGGAGAGGTACAATGAGCAGTTCTTC	CSARDRERYNEQFF
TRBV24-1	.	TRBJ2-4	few	TGTGCCACCAGTGATCCGGTAGGGAGTTACATTCAGTACTTC	CATSDPVGSYIQYF
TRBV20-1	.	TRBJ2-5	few	TGCAGTGCTGCCCCAGCATTAGCAGAGACCCAGTACTTC	CSAAPALAETQYF
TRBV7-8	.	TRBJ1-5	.	TGTGCCAGCAGCTTGGGCTCCGGTGGGGGAAGCAATCAGCCCCAGCATTTT	CASSLGSGGGSNQPQHF
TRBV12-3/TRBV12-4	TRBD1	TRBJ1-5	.	TGTGCCAGCAGTAAAGGGACAGATTTATCAAATCAGCCCCAGCATTTT	CASSKGTDLSNQPQHF
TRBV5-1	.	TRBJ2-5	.	TGCGCCAGCAGCTTAGAAACGGGGGCGATTTGGGAGACCCAGTACTTC	CASSLETGAIWETQYF
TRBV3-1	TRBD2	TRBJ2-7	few	TGTGCCAGCAGCCAAGACAACACTACACTAGCGATCTACGAGCAGTACTTC	CASSQDNTTLAIYEQYF
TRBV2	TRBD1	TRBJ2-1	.	TGTGCCAGCAGTGAGCCCAACACAGGGGGCGAGGACAATGAGCAGTTCTTC	CASSEPNTGGEDNEQFF
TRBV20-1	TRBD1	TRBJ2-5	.	TGCAGTGCTAGACCCTTACTGACAGGGGGTGCCCAAGAGACCCAGTACTTC	CSARPLLTGGAQETQYF
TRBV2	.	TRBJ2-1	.	TGTGCCAGCAGTGAAAATCCGGGGGCAAAGCAGTTCTTC	CASSENPGAKQFF
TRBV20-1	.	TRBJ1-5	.	TGCAGTGCTAGAGCCCCGCCGCAGGGAAGCAATCAGCCCCAGCATTTT	CSARAPPQGSNQPQHF
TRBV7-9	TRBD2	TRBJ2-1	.	TGTGCCAGCAGCTTTGCCGGGACTAGCGGGGGCTACAATGAGCAGTTCTTC	CASSFAGTSGGYNEQFF
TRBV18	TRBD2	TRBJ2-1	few	TGTGCCAGCTCACGGACGGGCAGCGGGGGCTCCTACAATGAGCAGTTCTTC	CASSRTGSGGSYNEQFF
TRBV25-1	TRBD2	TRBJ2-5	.	TGTGCCAGCAGTGCCCGACCCAAGACTAGCGGGGGGGTCAATGAGCAGTACTTC	CASSARPKTSGGVNEQYF
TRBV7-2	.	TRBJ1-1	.	TGTGCCAGCAGCGCGCGGACACCTCTTGAAGCTTTCTTT	CASSARTPLEAFF
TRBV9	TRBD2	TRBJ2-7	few	TGTGCCAGCAGCGAGGGGACTAGCGGGCTCGACGAGCAGTACTTC	CASSEGTSGLDEQYF
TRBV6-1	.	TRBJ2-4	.	TGTGCCAGCAGTGAACCGACCGGAAAAAACATTCAGTACTTC	CASSEPTGKNIQYF
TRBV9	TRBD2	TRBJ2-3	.	TGTGCCAGCAGCGTGGAGCGGGGGTACGCAGATACGCAGTATTTT	CASSVERGYADTQYF
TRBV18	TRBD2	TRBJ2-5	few	TGTGCCAGCTCACCACCCGGGACTAGCGGAGAGACCCAGTACTTC	CASSPPGTSGETQYF
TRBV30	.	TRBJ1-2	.	TGTGCCTGGACCGCCAGGGCGTGGGGCTACACCTTC	CAWTARAWGYTF
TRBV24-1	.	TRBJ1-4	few	TGTGCCACCTTCACAACAGGGCCCCGGGAAAAACTGTTTTTT	CATFTTGPREKLFF
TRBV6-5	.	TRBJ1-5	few	TGTGCCAGCTCGCCGGTCACGAATCAGCCCCAGCATTTT	CASSPVTNQPQHF
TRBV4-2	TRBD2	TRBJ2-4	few	TGTGCCAGCAGCCCGACCGGGACTAGCGGGGGGACCCTAATAGCCAAAAACATTCAGTACTTC	CASSPTGTSGGTLIAKNIQYF
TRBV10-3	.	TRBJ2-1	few	TGTGCCATCGCGCCAATAGGGTACAATGAGCAGTTCTTC	CAIAPIGYNEQFF
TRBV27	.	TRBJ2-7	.	TGTGCCAGCAGTTTATCAGGGGTACCAGGCGAGCAGTACTTC	CASSLSGVPGEQYF
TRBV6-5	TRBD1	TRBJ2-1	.	TGTGCCAGCAGCTCCACTTCGGGACAGGCGTACAATGAGCAGTTCTTC	CASSSTSGQAYNEQFF
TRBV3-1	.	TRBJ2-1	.	TGTGCCAGCAGCCAAGGAAGTAGCGGCAGCTCCTACAATGAGCAGTTCTTC	CASSQGSSGSSYNEQFF
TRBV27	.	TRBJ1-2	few	TGTGCCAGCACAGACAGTCCATCCTATGGCTACACCTTC	CASTDSPSYGYTF
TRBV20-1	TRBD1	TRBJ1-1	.	TGCAGTGCTAGAACGGGACAGGGGAACACTGAAGCTTTCTTT	CSARTGQGNTEAFF
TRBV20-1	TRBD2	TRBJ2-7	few	TGCAGTGCCACGTATCGGGGGGAGACCTACGAGCAGTACTTC	CSATYRGETYEQYF
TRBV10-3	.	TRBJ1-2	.	TGTGCCATCAGTGAGGACCGGATCTTAAAACCTGGCTACACCTTC	CAISEDRILKPGYTF
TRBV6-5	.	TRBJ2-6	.	TGTGCCAGCAGTTACGGGTACTCTGGGGCCAACGTCCTGACTTTC	CASSYGYSGANVLTF
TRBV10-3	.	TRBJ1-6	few	TGTGCCATCGGGAAGGGGAATTCACCCCTCCACTTT	CAIGKGNSPLHF
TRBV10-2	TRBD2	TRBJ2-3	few	TGCGCCAGCAGTGAAAGAGCGGGAGTCCCCACAGATACGCAGTATTTT	CASSERAGVPTDTQYF
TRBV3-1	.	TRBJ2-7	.	TGTGCCAGCAGCCCACGGCCAGGTTACTCCTACGAGCAGTACTTC	CASSPRPGYSYEQYF
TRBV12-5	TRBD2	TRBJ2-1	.	TGTGCTAGTGGCGCCATCCTAGCGGGAAGGGAGAATGAGCAGTTCTTC	CASGAILAGRENEQFF
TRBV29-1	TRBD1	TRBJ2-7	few	TGCAGCGTTGAGACGCCGTCAGGGGGTGGCTACGAGCAGTACTTC	CSVETPSGGGYEQYF
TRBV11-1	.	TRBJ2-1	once	TGTGCCAGCAGCGCGCAACAGGATTACAATGAGCAGTTCTTC	CASSAQQDYNEQFF
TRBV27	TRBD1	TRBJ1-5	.	TGTGCCAGCAGTTTACACGGACAGGGAGATCAGCCCCAGCATTTT	CASSLHGQGDQPQHF
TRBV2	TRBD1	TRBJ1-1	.	TGTGCCAGCAGTGAATTGGGGTCAGGGGGTTTGGTAACTGAAGCTTTCTTT	CASSELGSGGLVTEAFF
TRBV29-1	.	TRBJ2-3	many	TGCAGCGTTCAAAGAAGGGGAGGGGGCCACACAGATACGCAGTATTTT	CSVQRRGGGHTDTQYF
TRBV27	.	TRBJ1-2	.	TGTGCCAGCAGACCCGGGGACGGAGTATATGGCTACACCTTC	CASRPGDGVYGYTF
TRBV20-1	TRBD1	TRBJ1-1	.	TGCAGTGCGCCTCCGAACAGGGGGCGGGTCACTGAAGCTTTCTTT	CSAPPNRGRVTEAFF
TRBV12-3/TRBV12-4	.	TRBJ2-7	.	TGTGCCAGCAGTCCCACAGGGAAATCCTACGAGCAGTACTTC	CASSPTGKSYEQYF
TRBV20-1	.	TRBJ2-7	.	TGCAGTGCTAGAGATTACAGGACTGACGAGCAGTACTTC	CSARDYRTDEQYF
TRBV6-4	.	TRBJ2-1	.	TGTGCCAGCAGTTACGAAGCCCCGACCGGTGAGCAGTTCTTC	CASSYEAPTGEQFF
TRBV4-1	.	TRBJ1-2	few	TGCGCCAGCAGCCAGGGCGCCGGGGTTTGGTATGGCTACACCTTC	CASSQGAGVWYGYTF
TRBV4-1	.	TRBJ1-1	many	TGTGCCAGCAGCCAAGACTCGGGGAACACTGAAGCTTTCTTT	CASSQDSGNTEAFF
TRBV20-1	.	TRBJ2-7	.	TGCAGTGCTCCACTCAACAGTCAGTACTTC	CSAPLNSQYF
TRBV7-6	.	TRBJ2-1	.	TGTGCCAGCAGCCTGACAGAGAGCTCCTACAATGAGCAGTTCTTC	CASSLTESSYNEQFF
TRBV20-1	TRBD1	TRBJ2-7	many	TGCAGTGCTAGGGGGGACAGCGACTACGAGCAGTACTTC	CSARGDSDYEQYF
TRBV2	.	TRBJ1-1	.	TGTGCCAGCAGTTCACAGGTGGACACTGAAGCTTTCTTT	CASSSQVDTEAFF
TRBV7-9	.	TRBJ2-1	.	TGTGCCAGCAGCTCTGTAGCGGATGGGTTAAATGAGCAGTTCTTC	CASSSVADGLNEQFF
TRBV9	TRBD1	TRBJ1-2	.	TGTGCCAGCAGCGGCCGGGACAGCGCCTATTTTAACTATGGCTACACCTTC	CASSGRDSAYFNYGYTF
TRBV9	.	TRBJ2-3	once	TGTGCCAGCAGCGCCACCGGGACTAGCACAGATACGCAGTATTTT	CASSATGTSTDTQYF
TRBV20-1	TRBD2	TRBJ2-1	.	TGCAGTGCTAGACCCGGGACTAGCGGGGACAATGAGCAGTTCTTC	CSARPGTSGDNEQFF